Listed below are T cell receptor beta chains from one sample, sequenced in a study of post-analysis software for immune sequencing data. TCRdb reprocessed the PCR reads via MiXCR and lists one record per CDR3 protein. Of roughly 800,000 distinct CDR3 sequences detected, around 45% appear once; the ten largest clones hold 4.9%. Sequenced input: blood. The receptors were gathered from a girl aged 10 to 17 with multiple sclerosis. Both conserved end residues are part of each CDR3. D genes are given only for firm matches. Part of the rows lack a size; the others show once, few, many or a class for expanded clones.

D	V	size	J	CDR3	DNA
.	TRBV13	.	TRBJ1-1	CASSRNTDWVMNTEAFF	TGTGCCAGCAGCCGGAACACTGACTGGGTCATGAACACTGAAGCTTTCTTT
TRBD1	TRBV20-1	.	TRBJ2-7	CSAKGPGTGRDEQYF	TGCAGTGCTAAAGGCCCCGGGACAGGGCGTGACGAGCAGTACTTC
TRBD1	TRBV7-2	.	TRBJ2-7	CASSSHPGQLAEQYF	TGTGCCAGCAGCTCACATCCGGGACAGCTCGCCGAGCAGTACTTC
.	TRBV6-5	.	TRBJ1-1	CASSDGQNTEAFF	TGTGCCAGCAGTGACGGACAGAACACTGAAGCTTTCTTT
.	TRBV7-2	.	TRBJ2-5	CASSSRKKNLGGRPQETQYF	TGTGCCAGCAGCAGCCGTAAAAAAAACCTAGGGGGGCGGCCTCAAGAGACCCAGTACTTC
.	TRBV9	few	TRBJ2-1	CASSVGASGASNEQFF	TGTGCCAGCAGCGTAGGGGCCTCAGGAGCCTCTAATGAGCAGTTCTTC
.	TRBV7-2	.	TRBJ2-7	CASSLEVTDISYEQYF	TGTGCCAGCAGCTTAGAGGTGACGGACATCTCCTACGAGCAGTACTTC
.	TRBV7-2	.	TRBJ1-1	CASSFANRNTEAFF	TGTGCCAGCAGCTTTGCGAATCGGAACACTGAAGCTTTCTTT
.	TRBV28	few	TRBJ1-2	CASSADQGGNYGYTF	TGTGCCAGCAGTGCCGACCAGGGAGGAAACTATGGCTACACCTTC
.	TRBV28	.	TRBJ2-2	CASSNSRVAGELFF	TGTGCCAGCAGCAACTCCAGAGTCGCCGGGGAGCTGTTTTTT
.	TRBV9	few	TRBJ2-1	CASSDRLGGDEQFF	TGTGCCAGCAGCGACCGTCTCGGAGGCGATGAGCAGTTCTTC
TRBD2	TRBV12-3/TRBV12-4	.	TRBJ2-2	CASSADGGGYTGELFF	TGTGCCAGCAGCGCCGACGGGGGAGGGTACACCGGGGAGCTGTTTTTT
TRBD2	TRBV4-1	few	TRBJ2-3	CASTADAGGETDTQYF	TGCGCCAGCACCGCGGACGCGGGAGGTGAAACAGATACGCAGTATTTT
TRBD1	TRBV5-1	few	TRBJ1-5	CASSLGTGGRKQPQHF	TGCGCCAGCAGCTTGGGGACAGGGGGTAGGAAGCAGCCCCAGCATTTT
.	TRBV7-2	.	TRBJ1-2	CASSLSGTNAGYTF	TGTGCCAGCAGCTTAAGCGGGACTAACGCTGGCTACACCTTC
TRBD1	TRBV12-3/TRBV12-4	.	TRBJ1-2	CASTQEGAGEGYTF	TGTGCCAGCACGCAGGAGGGGGCAGGGGAGGGCTACACCTTC
TRBD1	TRBV25-1	few	TRBJ2-5	CASKNRDRGAETQYF	TGTGCCAGCAAGAACCGGGACAGGGGAGCGGAGACCCAGTACTTC
.	TRBV5-1	.	TRBJ1-5	CASSLEPLPGQPQHF	TGCGCCAGCAGCTTGGAGCCCTTACCTGGTCAGCCCCAGCATTTT
TRBD1	TRBV7-9	.	TRBJ2-7	CASSFSDRGGEQYF	TGTGCCAGCAGCTTTTCGGACAGGGGTGGCGAGCAGTACTTC
.	TRBV24-1	once	TRBJ2-3	CAASDLADTDTQYF	TGTGCCGCCAGTGATCTGGCGGACACAGATACGCAGTATTTT
TRBD2	TRBV7-8	.	TRBJ2-5	CASSLAGTSGIPPQETQYF	TGTGCCAGCAGCCTAGCCGGGACTAGCGGAATTCCCCCCCAAGAGACCCAGTACTTC
TRBD2	TRBV7-2	few	TRBJ2-1	CASSPRGLAYNEQFF	TGTGCCAGCAGCCCGCGAGGACTAGCGTACAATGAGCAGTTCTTC
TRBD1	TRBV20-1	.	TRBJ1-5	CSASRHRGRLYRGQPQHF	TGCAGTGCTAGTCGTCACAGGGGGCGCTTGTACCGCGGTCAGCCCCAGCATTTT
.	TRBV27	.	TRBJ2-1	CASSLNRVNEQFF	TGTGCCAGCAGTTTAAACAGGGTCAATGAGCAGTTCTTC
.	TRBV7-2	.	TRBJ1-1	CASIGEGRPGGDTEAFF	TGTGCCAGCATCGGCGAGGGCCGACCCGGGGGGGACACTGAAGCTTTCTTT
TRBD1	TRBV6-6	.	TRBJ1-1	CASERTGGATTEAFF	TGTGCCAGCGAGAGAACAGGGGGCGCGACTACTGAAGCTTTCTTT
.	TRBV27	.	TRBJ2-7	CASSPRRSPYEQYF	TGTGCCAGCAGTCCCCGACGGAGCCCCTACGAGCAGTACTTC
TRBD2	TRBV12-3/TRBV12-4	.	TRBJ2-1	CASIPGTTYNEQFF	TGTGCCAGCATCCCTGGGACTACCTACAATGAGCAGTTCTTC
.	TRBV7-2	once	TRBJ1-2	CASSFRQNFVGNYGYTF	TGTGCCAGCAGCTTTAGACAGAATTTCGTGGGTAACTATGGCTACACCTTC
.	TRBV9	.	TRBJ2-5	CASSVGPIPTETQYF	TGTGCCAGCAGCGTGGGCCCGATCCCTACAGAGACCCAGTACTTC
.	TRBV6-1	few	TRBJ1-2	CASRDDRGSAGTF	TGTGCCAGCAGGGACGACCGGGGGTCGGCTGGCACCTTC
.	TRBV29-1	few	TRBJ2-5	CSVEERTGTPKTQYF	TGCAGCGTTGAAGAGCGGACGGGAACTCCCAAGACCCAGTACTTC
TRBD2	TRBV5-1	.	TRBJ2-7	CASSLDAGEFYEQYF	TGCGCCAGCAGCTTGGACGCGGGAGAATTCTACGAGCAGTACTTC
.	TRBV28	once	TRBJ1-6	CASSFPGGGIDSPLHF	TGTGCCAGCAGTTTCCCGGGGGGTGGCATCGATTCACCCCTCCACTTT
.	TRBV27	.	TRBJ1-2	CASSSGASGGYTF	TGTGCCAGCAGTTCGGGCGCAAGTGGAGGCTACACCTTC
.	TRBV9	few	TRBJ2-1	CASSVASRTTNNEQFF	TGTGCCAGCAGCGTAGCGTCCAGGACTACCAACAATGAGCAGTTCTTC
.	TRBV18	.	TRBJ2-3	CASSSSGPGSSTDTQYF	TGTGCCAGCTCATCATCAGGCCCAGGGTCTAGCACAGATACGCAGTATTTT
.	TRBV3-1	.	TRBJ1-4	CASSQDVGNEKLFF	TGTGCCAGCAGCCAGGACGTTGGGAATGAAAAACTGTTTTTT
TRBD1	TRBV6-6	.	TRBJ2-7	CASSYSSFGTGSYEQYF	TGTGCCAGCAGTTACTCGAGTTTTGGGACAGGCTCCTACGAGCAGTACTTC
.	TRBV27	.	TRBJ2-4	CASSGLLAKNIQYF	TGTGCCAGCTCGGGTTTGCTAGCCAAAAACATTCAGTACTTC